A selection of T cell receptor beta chains follows, all from one sample in a study of blood T cell repertoires in COVID-19. Produced via immunoSEQ multiplex PCR; TCRdb's table is partial and in-frame only. Seen here are 85,000 to 120,000 clones, over 65% observed once, and the top ten hold 5% to 7.5%. The sample comprised peripheral blood. These TCRs come from an older man with COVID-19, enrolled during active disease. The CDR3 runs from the conserved cysteine through the conserved F or W. D genes are given only for firm matches. Not every row has a clone size; where given, it reads once, few, many or a size class.

d_gene: -
abundance: -
v_gene: TRBV10-1
j_gene: TRBJ1-1
CDR3aa: CASSESANTEAFF
CDR3nt: TGCGCCAGCAGTGAGTCGGCGAACACTGAAGCTTTCTTT

d_gene: TRBD1
abundance: few
v_gene: TRBV7-2
j_gene: TRBJ1-6
CDR3aa: CATQRDRAGYNSPLHF
CDR3nt: TGTGCCACTCAGAGGGACAGGGCAGGGTATAATTCACCCCTCCACTTT

d_gene: -
abundance: -
v_gene: TRBV21-1
j_gene: TRBJ2-1
CDR3aa: CASSNPGNNEQFF
CDR3nt: TGTGCCAGCAGCAATCCGGGAAACAATGAGCAGTTCTTC

d_gene: TRBD1
abundance: -
v_gene: TRBV4-1
j_gene: TRBJ1-5
CDR3aa: CASSQEDRVRQPQHF
CDR3nt: TGCGCCAGCAGCCAAGAAGACAGGGTACGTCAGCCCCAGCATTTT

d_gene: TRBD2
abundance: -
v_gene: TRBV25-1
j_gene: TRBJ2-3
CDR3aa: CASSDPTGTSLDTQYF
CDR3nt: TGTGCCAGCAGTGACCCGACCGGGACTAGCTTAGATACGCAGTATTTT

d_gene: TRBD2
abundance: -
v_gene: TRBV2
j_gene: TRBJ2-1
CDR3aa: CASLREAGLNEQFF
CDR3nt: TGTGCCAGCTTGCGGGAGGCCGGGCTAAATGAGCAGTTCTTC

d_gene: TRBD2
abundance: -
v_gene: TRBV28
j_gene: TRBJ2-1
CDR3aa: CASSEQGLAGGNEQFF
CDR3nt: TGTGCCAGCAGTGAACAGGGACTAGCGGGAGGCAATGAGCAGTTCTTC

d_gene: -
abundance: -
v_gene: TRBV5-4
j_gene: TRBJ1-1
CDR3aa: CASVARGNTEAFF
CDR3nt: TGTGCCAGCGTTGCCAGGGGTAACACTGAAGCTTTCTTT

d_gene: -
abundance: -
v_gene: TRBV6-1
j_gene: TRBJ1-1
CDR3aa: CASSEGRTNTEAFF
CDR3nt: TGTGCCAGCAGTGAAGGGAGGACGAACACTGAAGCTTTCTTT

d_gene: TRBD2
abundance: -
v_gene: TRBV5-1
j_gene: TRBJ2-3
CDR3aa: CASSSGLAYYTDTQYF
CDR3nt: TGCGCCAGCAGCTCGGGACTAGCGTATTACACAGATACGCAGTATTTT

d_gene: TRBD1
abundance: -
v_gene: TRBV6-5
j_gene: TRBJ1-1
CDR3aa: CASSTGAPEAFF
CDR3nt: TGTGCCAGCAGTACAGGGGCACCTGAAGCTTTCTTT